A single T cell receptor (beta chain) is shown here with its context. The CDR3 loop spans 17 amino acids. The V and J ends lost 6 bases and 1 base respectively, with 16 bases between them. Germline V gives CDR1 MDHEN, CDR2 SYDVKM. This record comes from a study of blood T cell repertoires in COVID-19. Whole-study context: From the United States, Italy and Spain came samples of acute and convalescent COVID-19. From T cells, B-cell-depleted T cells, or PBMCs came the material, which was cDNA or gDNA.

In the original processing: Reference gene primers were amplified, and this amplification served to estimate nucleated cell counts. Libraries were prepared by immunoSEQ multiplex PCR; TCRdb keeps only in-frame clonotypes and omits some of them. The DNA was the basis for D and trimming; V, J and clone size are from that table. The repertoire consists of roughly 33,000 clones, with about 85% occurring once and the leading ten covering approximately 14%. This chain connects TRBV28 to TRBJ1-6; weak D call: TRBD1 (6 bases). The sequencing sample was made of peripheral blood. This receptor was obtained from a human donor with acute or convalescent COVID-19. The donor label of this sample is uncertain. The CDR3 reads CASSTGTSGSYNSPLHF. Written as DNA, the CDR3 is TGTGCCAGCAGCACCGGGACATCAGGATCCTATAATTCACCCCTCCACTTT.